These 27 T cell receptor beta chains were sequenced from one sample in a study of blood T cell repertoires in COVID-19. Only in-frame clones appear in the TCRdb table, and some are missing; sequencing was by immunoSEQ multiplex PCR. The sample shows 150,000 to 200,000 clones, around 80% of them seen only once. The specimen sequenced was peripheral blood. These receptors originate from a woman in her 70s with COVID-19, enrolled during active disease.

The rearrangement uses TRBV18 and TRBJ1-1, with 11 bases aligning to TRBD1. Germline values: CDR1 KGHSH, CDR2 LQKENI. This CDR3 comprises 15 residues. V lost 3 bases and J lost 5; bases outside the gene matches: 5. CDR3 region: CASSPDRGRRTEAFF. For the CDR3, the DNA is TGTGCCAGCTCACCGGACAGGGGGCGGCGGACTGAAGCTTTCTTT.

CDR3 residues: CASSFNGRAEQYF. In DNA form, the CDR3 reads TGTGCCAGCAGCTTTAATGGCAGGGCCGAGCAGTACTTC. V gene TRBV7-2 combines with J gene TRBJ2-7; weak D call: TRBD1 (5 bases). The CDR3 is 13 residues long. V lost 3 bases to trimming and J lost 6 bases, with 12 bases between them. Germline V gene sequence: CDR1 SGHTA, CDR2 FQGNSA.

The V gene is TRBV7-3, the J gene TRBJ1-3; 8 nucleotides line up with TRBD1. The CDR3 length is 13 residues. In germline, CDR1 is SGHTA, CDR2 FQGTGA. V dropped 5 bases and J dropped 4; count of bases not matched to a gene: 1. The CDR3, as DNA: TGTGCCAGCAGCGGGACAGGAGGAAACACCATATATTTT. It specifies CASSGTGGNTIYF.

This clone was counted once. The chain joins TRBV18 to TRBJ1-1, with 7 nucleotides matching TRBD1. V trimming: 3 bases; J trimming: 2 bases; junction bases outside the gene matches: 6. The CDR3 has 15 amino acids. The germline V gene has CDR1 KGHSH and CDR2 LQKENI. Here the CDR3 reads CASSPGTDYNTEAFF. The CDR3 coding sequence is TGTGCCAGCTCACCCGGGACAGACTACAACACTGAAGCTTTCTTT.

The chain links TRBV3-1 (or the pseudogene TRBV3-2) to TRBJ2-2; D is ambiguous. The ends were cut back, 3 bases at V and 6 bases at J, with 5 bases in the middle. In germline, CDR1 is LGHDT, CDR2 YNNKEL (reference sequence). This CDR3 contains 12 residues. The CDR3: CASSHLAGELFF. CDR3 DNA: TGTGCCAGCAGCCATCTTGCCGGGGAGCTGTTTTTT.

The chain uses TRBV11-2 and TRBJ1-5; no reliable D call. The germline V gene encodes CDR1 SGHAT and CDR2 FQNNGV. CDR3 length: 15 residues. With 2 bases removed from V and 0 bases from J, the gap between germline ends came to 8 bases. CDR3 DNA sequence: TGTGCCAGCAGCTTAAGTCTAGATAGCAATCAGCCCCAGCATTTT. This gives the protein CASSLSLDSNQPQHF.

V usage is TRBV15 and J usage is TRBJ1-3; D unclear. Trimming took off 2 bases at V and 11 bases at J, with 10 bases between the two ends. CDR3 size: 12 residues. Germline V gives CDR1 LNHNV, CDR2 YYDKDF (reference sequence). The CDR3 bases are TGTGCCACCAGCAGACAAGGGAGGGCCATATATTTT. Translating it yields CATSRQGRAIYF.

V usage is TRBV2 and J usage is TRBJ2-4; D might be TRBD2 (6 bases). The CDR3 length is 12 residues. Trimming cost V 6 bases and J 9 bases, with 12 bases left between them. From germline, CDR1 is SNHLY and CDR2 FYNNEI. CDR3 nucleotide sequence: TGTGCCAGCAGGGACTACAAGGGCATTCAGTACTTC. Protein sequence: CASRDYKGIQYF.

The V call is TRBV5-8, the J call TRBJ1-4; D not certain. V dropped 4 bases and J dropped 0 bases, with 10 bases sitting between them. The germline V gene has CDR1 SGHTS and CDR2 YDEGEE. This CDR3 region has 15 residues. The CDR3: CASSTVGATNEKLFF. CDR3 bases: TGTGCCAGCAGCACTGTCGGTGCAACTAATGAAAAACTGTTTTTT.

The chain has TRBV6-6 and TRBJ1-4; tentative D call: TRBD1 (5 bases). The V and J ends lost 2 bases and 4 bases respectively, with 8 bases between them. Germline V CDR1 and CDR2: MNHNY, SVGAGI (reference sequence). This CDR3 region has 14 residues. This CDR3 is CASSYGGGNEKLFF. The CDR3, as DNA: TGTGCCAGCAGTTACGGGGGGGGTAATGAAAAACTGTTTTTT.

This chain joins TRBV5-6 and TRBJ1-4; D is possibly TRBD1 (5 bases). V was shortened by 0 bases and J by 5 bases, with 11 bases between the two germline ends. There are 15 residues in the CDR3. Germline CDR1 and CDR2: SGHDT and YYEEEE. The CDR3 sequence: CASSLGQFRNEKLFF. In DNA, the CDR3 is TGTGCCAGCAGCTTGGGACAGTTTCGAAATGAAAAACTGTTTTTT.

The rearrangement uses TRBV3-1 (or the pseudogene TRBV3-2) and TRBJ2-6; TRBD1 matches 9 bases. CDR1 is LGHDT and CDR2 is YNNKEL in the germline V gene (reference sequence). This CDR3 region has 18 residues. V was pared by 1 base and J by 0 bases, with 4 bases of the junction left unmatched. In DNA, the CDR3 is TGTGCCAGCAGCCAAGTGGGGGACAGGGCCTCTGGGGCCAACGTCCTGACTTTC. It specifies CASSQVGDRASGANVLTF.

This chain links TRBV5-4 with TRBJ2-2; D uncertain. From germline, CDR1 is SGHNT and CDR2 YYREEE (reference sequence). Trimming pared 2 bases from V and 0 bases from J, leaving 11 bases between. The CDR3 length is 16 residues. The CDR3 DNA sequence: TGTGCCAGCAGCTTCGGGTCCCGCGCGAACACCGGGGAGCTGTTTTTT. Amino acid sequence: CASSFGSRANTGELFF.

For the CDR3, the DNA is TGTGCCAGCAGTTTGGGACTAGCCGATGATACGCAGTATTTT. Amino acids: CASSLGLADDTQYF. This chain connects TRBV6-5 to TRBJ2-3, with 9 bases aligning to TRBD2. The germline gives CDR1 MNHEY, CDR2 SVGAGI. V was clipped by 4 bases and J by 6 bases; unmatched bases: 5. The CDR3 has 14 amino acids.

The CDR3 DNA sequence: TGTGCCATCAGCCCCCGGAACACTGAAGCTTTCTTT. Translation gives CAISPRNTEAFF. The J gene is TRBJ1-1, the V gene TRBV10-3; D not certain. Trimming removed 6 bases from V and 1 base from J, with 6 bases in between. Germline loops: CDR1 ENHRY, CDR2 SYGVKD. The CDR3 is 12 residues long.

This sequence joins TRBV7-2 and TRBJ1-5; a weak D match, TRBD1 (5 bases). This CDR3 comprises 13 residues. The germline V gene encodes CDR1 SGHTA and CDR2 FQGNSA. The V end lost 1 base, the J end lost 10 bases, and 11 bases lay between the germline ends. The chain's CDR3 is CASSLGQSRPQHF. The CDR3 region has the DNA TGTGCCAGCAGCTTAGGACAGTCTCGCCCCCAGCATTTT. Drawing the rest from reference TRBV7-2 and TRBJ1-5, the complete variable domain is GAGVSQSPSNKVTEKGKDVELRCDPISGHTALYWYRQSLGQGLEFLIYFQGNSAPDKSGLPSDRFSAERTGGSVSTLTIQRTQQEDSAVYLCASSLGQSRPQHFGDGTRLSIL.

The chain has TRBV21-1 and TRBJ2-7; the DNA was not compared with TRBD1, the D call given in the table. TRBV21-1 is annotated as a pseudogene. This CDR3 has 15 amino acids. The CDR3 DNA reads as TGTGCCAGCAGCAAGGGGCAGGAAGGGGTCTACGAGCAGTACTTC. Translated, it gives CASSKGQEGVYEQYF.

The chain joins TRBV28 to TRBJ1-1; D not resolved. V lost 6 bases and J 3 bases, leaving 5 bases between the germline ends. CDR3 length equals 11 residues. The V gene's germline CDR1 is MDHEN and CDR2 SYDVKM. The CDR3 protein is CASSLYTEAFF. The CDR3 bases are TGTGCCAGCAGCCTTTACACTGAAGCTTTCTTT.

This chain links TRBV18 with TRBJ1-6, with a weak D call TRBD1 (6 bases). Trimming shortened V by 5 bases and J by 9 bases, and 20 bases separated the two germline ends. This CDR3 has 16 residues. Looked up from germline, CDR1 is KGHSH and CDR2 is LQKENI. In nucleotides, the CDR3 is TGTGCCAGCTCAGAATCCCAACAGGGATATGTTTCACCCCTCCACTTT. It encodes CASSESQQGYVSPLHF.

The CDR3 DNA reads TGTGCCTGGAGTACGGGACAAGATAATTCACCCCTCCACTTT. Protein product: CAWSTGQDNSPLHF. J is TRBJ1-6 and V is TRBV30, with D possibly matching TRBD1 (6 bases). V lost 2 bases to trimming and J lost 5 bases, with 10 bases between them. The CDR3 extends over 14 amino acids. Germline-derived CDR1 and CDR2 are GTSNPN and SVGIG (reference sequence).

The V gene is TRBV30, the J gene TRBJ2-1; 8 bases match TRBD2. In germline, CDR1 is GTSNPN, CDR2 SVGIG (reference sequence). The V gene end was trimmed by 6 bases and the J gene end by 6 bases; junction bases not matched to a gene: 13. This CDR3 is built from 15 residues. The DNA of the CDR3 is TGTGCCTGCCGGCGGAGCGGGAGCGGATCCAATGAGCAGTTCTTC. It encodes CACRRSGSGSNEQFF.

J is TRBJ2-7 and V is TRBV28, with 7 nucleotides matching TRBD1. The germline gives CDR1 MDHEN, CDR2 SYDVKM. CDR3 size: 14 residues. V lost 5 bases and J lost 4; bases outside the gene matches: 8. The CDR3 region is CASSPGTATYEQYV. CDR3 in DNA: TGTGCCAGCAGTCCTGGGACAGCAACTTACGAGCAGTACGTC.

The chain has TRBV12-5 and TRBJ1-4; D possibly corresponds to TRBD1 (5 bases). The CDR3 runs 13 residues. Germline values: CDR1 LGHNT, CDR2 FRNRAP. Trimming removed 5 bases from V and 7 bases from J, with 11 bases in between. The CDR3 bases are TGTGCTAGTGGTCCTGGGGGGGTTGAAAAACTGTTTTTT. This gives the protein CASGPGGVEKLFF.

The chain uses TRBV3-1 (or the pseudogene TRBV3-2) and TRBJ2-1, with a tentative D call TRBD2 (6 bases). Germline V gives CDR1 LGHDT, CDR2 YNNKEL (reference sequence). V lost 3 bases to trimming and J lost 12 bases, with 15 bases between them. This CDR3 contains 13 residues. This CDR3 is CASSQITGTGQFF. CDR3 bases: TGTGCCAGCAGCCAGATCACCGGGACTGGGCAGTTCTTC.

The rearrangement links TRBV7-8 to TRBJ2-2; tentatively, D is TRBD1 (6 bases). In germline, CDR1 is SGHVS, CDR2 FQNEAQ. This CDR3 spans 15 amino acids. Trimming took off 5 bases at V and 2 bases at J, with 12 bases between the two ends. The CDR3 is CASSTGQTNTGELFF. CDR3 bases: TGTGCCAGCAGCACCGGACAGACAAACACCGGGGAGCTGTTTTTT.

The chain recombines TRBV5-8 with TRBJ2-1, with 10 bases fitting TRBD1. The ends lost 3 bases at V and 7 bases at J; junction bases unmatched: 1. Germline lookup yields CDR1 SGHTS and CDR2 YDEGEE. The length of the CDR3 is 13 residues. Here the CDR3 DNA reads TGTGCCAGCAGCTCGGACAGGGGGAATGAGCAGTTCTTC. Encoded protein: CASSSDRGNEQFF.

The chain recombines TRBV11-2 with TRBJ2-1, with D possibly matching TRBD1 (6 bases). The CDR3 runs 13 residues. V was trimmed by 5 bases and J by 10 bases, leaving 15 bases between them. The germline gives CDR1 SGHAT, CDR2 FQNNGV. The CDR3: CASSKQGFGEQFF. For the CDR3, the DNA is TGTGCCAGCAGCAAACAGGGATTCGGGGAGCAGTTCTTC.